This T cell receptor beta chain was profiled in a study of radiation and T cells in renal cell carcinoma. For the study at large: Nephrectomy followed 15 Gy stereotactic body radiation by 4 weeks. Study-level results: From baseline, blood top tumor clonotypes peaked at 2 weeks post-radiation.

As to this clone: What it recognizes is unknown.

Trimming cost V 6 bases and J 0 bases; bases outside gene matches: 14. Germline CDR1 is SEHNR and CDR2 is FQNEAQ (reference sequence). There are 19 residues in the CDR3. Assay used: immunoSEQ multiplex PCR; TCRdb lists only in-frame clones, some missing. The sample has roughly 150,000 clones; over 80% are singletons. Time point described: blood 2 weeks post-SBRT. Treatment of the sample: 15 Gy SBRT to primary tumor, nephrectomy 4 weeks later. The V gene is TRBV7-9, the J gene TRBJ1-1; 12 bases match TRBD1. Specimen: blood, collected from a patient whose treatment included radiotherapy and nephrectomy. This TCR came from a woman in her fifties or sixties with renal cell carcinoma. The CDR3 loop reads CASRPGTGGLGGMNTEAFF. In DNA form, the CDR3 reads TGTGCCAGCAGGCCGGGGACAGGGGGCCTTGGAGGAATGAACACTGAAGCTTTCTTT.